These 5 T cell receptor beta chains share one sample of origin, sequenced in a study of T cells after yellow fever vaccination. One entry per CDR3 protein results from TCRdb running MiXCR on the 5' RACE reads. The sample has more than 200,000 distinct CDR3 sequences; about 3.7% are singletons. The sample in question was PBMCs, obtained 15 days after the yellow fever booster vaccination. Every receptor here comes from a man between 18 and 29 years old who received the YFV17D yellow fever vaccine.

In its sample, this clonotype was seen many times. CDR3 bases: TGTGCCAGCAGCTATCGGGAGCTCACAGGGGGCGGCGATGAGCAGTTCTTC. Translation: CASSYRELTGGGDEQFF. The V call is TRBV7-9, the J call TRBJ2-1, with TRBD1 identical over 9 bases. V lost 4 bases to trimming and J lost 8 bases; unmatched junction nucleotides: 15. The germline gives CDR1 SEHNR, CDR2 FQNEAQ (reference sequence). The CDR3 contains 17 residues.

This clonotype was picked up many times. V is TRBV7-9 and J is TRBJ2-1, with TRBD1 as a possible D gene (6 bases). With 5 bases removed from V and 0 bases from J, the gap between germline ends came to 17 bases. Germline V lookup: CDR1 SEHNR, CDR2 FQNEAQ (reference sequence). The CDR3 extends over 17 amino acids. The CDR3 loop reads CASSPRTVSSSYNEQFF. CDR3 bases: TGTGCCAGCAGCCCCCGGACAGTTTCGAGCTCCTACAATGAGCAGTTCTTC.

This clonotype was counted at least ten times. The V call is TRBV5-4, the J call TRBJ2-1, with D unresolved. The V and J ends lost 4 bases and 4 bases respectively, with 6 bases between them. The CDR3 extends over 12 amino acids. The V gene's germline CDR1 is SGHNT and CDR2 YYREEE (reference sequence). The CDR3 loop reads CASSKGYNEQFF. CDR3 sequence (DNA): TGTGCCAGCAGCAAAGGGTACAATGAGCAGTTCTTC.

This clonotype was seen at least ten times. This chain links TRBV7-2 with TRBJ1-1, with unresolved D. The germline V and J ends were trimmed by 7 bases and 5 bases, with 17 bases remaining between them. The CDR3 sequence is 14 residues long. Germline V gene sequence: CDR1 SGHTA, CDR2 FQGNSA. CDR3 region: CASIPAGGRTEAFF. The CDR3 DNA reads TGTGCCAGCATCCCCGCGGGAGGGCGGACTGAAGCTTTCTTT.

This clonotype was detected ten times or more. One end of the junction is discordant with germline, which a read error may explain. The chain uses TRBV7-7 and TRBJ2-2; no clear D gene. Germline V gives CDR1 SSHAT, CDR2 FNYEAQ (reference sequence). The CDR3 consists of 14 residues. The CDR3 sequence is CASSWTQVTGELFF. In nucleotides, the CDR3 is TGTGCTAGCAGCTGGACCCAGGTGACCGGGGAGCTGTTTTTT.